A single T cell receptor beta chain is shown here with its context. Its antigen is currently unknown. Generated by immunoSEQ multiplex PCR, the TCRdb table keeps only in-frame clones and is missing some. Of some 2,500,000 clones in the sample, less than 95% are singletons; the top ten hold about 0.36%. The data were taken from a study of shared clonotypes between healthy human individuals. Study results and caveats: The study drew on few donors, limiting represented genetic and exposure-history diversity.

Adult donors, all healthy and HIV-negative, had no recent acute infections or vaccinations. It was into CD45RA+ naive and CD45RA-negative memory subsets that the CD4+ cells were split. CDR3 length: 17 amino acids. Deletions cut 0 bases from V and 10 bases from J, with 23 bases between. Germline CDR1 reads SGHRS; CDR2 reads YFSETQ. Sequenced material: naive CD4+ T cells from PBMCs. Specified subset: CD45RA+ positively selected. The clonotype was recovered from a man aged 18 to 29 in good health. Some clones in this sample may be carry-over from other donors' samples. V gene TRBV5-1 combines with J gene TRBJ2-1, with D perhaps matching TRBD2 (6 bases). In DNA form, the CDR3 reads TGCGCCAGCAGCTTGGTAAGGCTAGCGAGGGGAGAGGGAGAGCAGTTCTTC. Translation gives CASSLVRLARGEGEQFF.